This T cell receptor (beta chain) emerged from a study of cytomegalovirus exposure and HLA in healthy donors. This clone was detected only once. The antigen remains undetermined. The CDR3 loop spans 15 amino acids. J gave up 0 bases and V 3 bases, and 3 bases lay outside the gene matches. Germline CDR1 SGDLS, CDR2 YYNGEE. Study conclusions and caveats: Productive rates of about 87% or about 30% were seen for most TCR beta V segments in an earlier analysis.

The primer mix had 60 Vbeta and 13 Jbeta primers. Per the study methods: The authors later counted 75 million to 90 million unique TCR beta chains, 9 million to 14 million of them shared. Assay used: immunoSEQ multiplex PCR; TCRdb lists only in-frame clones, some missing. V, J and clone size reflect that table, while D and trimming were determined from the DNA. The table lists about 170,000 clones, around 85% of them singletons, with 1% in the top ten. This TCR derives from a boy younger than 10 in good health and CMV-seronegative. Sequencing was carried out using PBMCs. V gene TRBV9 combines with J gene TRBJ2-3; 8 nucleotides agree with TRBD2. In DNA form, the CDR3 reads TGTGCCAGCAGCGCATCGGGGGGGAGCACAGATACGCAGTATTTT. Translated, it gives CASSASGGSTDTQYF.